Following are 24 T cell receptor beta chains from one sample sequenced in a study of blood T cells in healthy people across ages. Primers used in a second PCR of roughly 7 to 11 cycles were a sample-barcoded 5' primer and a J-beta primer mix. TCRdb redid the calling of the 5' RACE reads with MiXCR, one entry per CDR3 protein. Of about 940,000 distinct CDR3 sequences in the sample, roughly 48% were seen once. Sequencing used blood. All receptors derive from a man aged 25 to 45 in good health.

The chain links TRBV28 to TRBJ1-2; TRBD1 aligns across 9 bases. The CDR3 is made up of 14 amino acids. Germline values: CDR1 MDHEN, CDR2 SYDVKM. The junction had 7 bases not matched to a gene; V was cut back by 4 bases and J by 7 bases. CDR3 residues: CASSSPGQGFGYTF. The CDR3 DNA sequence: TGTGCCAGCAGTTCACCGGGACAGGGCTTTGGCTACACCTTC.

V gene TRBV14 combines with J gene TRBJ1-2; D is undetermined. Trimming shortened V by 1 base and J by 8 bases, and 14 bases separated the two germline ends. This CDR3 has 14 amino acids. The V gene's germline CDR1 is SGHDN and CDR2 FVKESK. The CDR3 nucleotides read TGTGCCAGCAGCCAAGTTTCCGGACGGGTAGGCTACACCTTC. As protein: CASSQVSGRVGYTF.

V usage is TRBV24-1 and J usage is TRBJ2-7; D call uncertain. Per germline, CDR1 KGHDR and CDR2 SFDVKD. V gave up 4 bases and J gave up 6 bases, with 15 bases separating them. The CDR3 runs to 14 residues. Here the CDR3 reads CATSDPSVGCEQYF. The CDR3 DNA sequence: TGTGCCACCAGTGACCCTTCGGTGGGCTGCGAGCAGTACTTC.

This clonotype was recorded many times. A much larger clone is a single base away; this may be a read error. The chain combines TRBV12-3 or TRBV12-4 with TRBJ2-2; possibly TRBD1 or TRBD2 for D (6 bases each). CDR3 length: 16 amino acids. Trimming removed 3 bases at V and 3 bases at J, with 14 bases between. For the CDR3, the DNA is TGTGCCAGCAGTTTTGGTGGGGGGCCGGACACCGGGGAGCTGTTTTTT. As protein: CASSFGGGPDTGELFF.

This clonotype was seen a handful of times. The chain links TRBV7-9 to TRBJ2-1, with D perhaps matching TRBD2 (7 bases). V was clipped by 4 bases and J by 10 bases, with 14 bases between them. CDR3 length equals 13 residues. Germline V lookup: CDR1 SEHNR, CDR2 FQNEAQ (reference sequence). The CDR3 DNA reads as TGTGCCAGCAGCTCGATGGGGGGGCAAGAGCAGTTCTTC. It specifies CASSSMGGQEQFF. The variable domain in full, with the rest retrieved from reference TRBV7-9 and TRBJ2-1, is DTGVSQNPRHKITKRGQNVTFRCDPISEHNRLYWYRQTLGQGPEFLTYFQNEAQLEKSRLLSDRFSAERPKGSFSTLEIQRTEQGDSAMYLCASSSMGGQEQFFGPGTRLTVL.

The chain carries TRBV6-5 and TRBJ1-1; 8 nucleotides agree with TRBD1. Germline V lookup: CDR1 MNHEY, CDR2 SVGAGI. The V and J ends lost 4 bases and 3 bases, in that order; junction bases with no gene match: 4. The CDR3 length is 14 residues. The CDR3 loop is CASSFVTGDTEAFF. The CDR3 region has the DNA TGTGCCAGCAGTTTCGTGACAGGGGACACTGAAGCTTTCTTT.

The chain has TRBV11-3 and TRBJ2-3, with 13 nucleotides matching TRBD2. V was clipped by 5 bases and J by 0 bases; unmatched bases: 11. This CDR3 is built from 19 residues. In germline, CDR1 is SGHNT, CDR2 YENEEA. The CDR3 loop is CASSPRGTSGATSTDTQYF. CDR3 nucleotides: TGTGCCAGCAGCCCTCGGGGGACTAGCGGGGCAACTAGCACAGATACGCAGTATTTT.

This clonotype has just a few counts. The J gene is TRBJ2-7, the V gene TRBV9, with D possibly matching TRBD1 (6 bases). CDR1 and CDR2 from the germline V gene are SGDLS and YYNGEE. The CDR3 sequence is 13 residues long. V lost 4 bases and J 3 bases, leaving 11 bases between the germline ends. The DNA of the CDR3 is TGTGCCAGCAGCCCAGTGGACAGCTACGAGCAGTACTTC. It is translated as CASSPVDSYEQYF.

This clonotype came up a few times. J is TRBJ2-2 and V is TRBV7-9; D call uncertain. The CDR3 runs to 12 residues. Trimming took off 2 bases at V and 11 bases at J, with 9 bases between the two ends. Germline CDR1 SEHNR, CDR2 FQNEAQ (reference sequence). CDR3 amino acids: CASSLSPGELFF. The CDR3 DNA follows: TGTGCCAGCAGCTTATCTCCTGGCGAGCTGTTTTTT.

CDR3 DNA sequence: TGCGCCAGCAGCCAGGACCGACAGGGGTGGGCGTCCAAAAACATTCAGTACTTC. Its translation: CASSQDRQGWASKNIQYF. The gene calls are TRBV4-3 and TRBJ2-4; 8 nucleotides line up with TRBD1. Germline V gene lookup returns CDR1 LGHNA and CDR2 YSLEER. CDR3 length equals 18 residues. Trimming took 3 bases from V and 2 from J; bases not matched to a gene: 12.

The chain recombines TRBV10-2 with TRBJ2-1; D unresolved. Between the trimmed V and J ends, which lost 3 bases and 4 bases, there was a span of 19 bases. The CDR3 spans 17 residues. CDR1 and CDR2 from the germline V gene are WSHSY and SAAADI. CDR3 sequence: CASSDWPASQIYNEQFF. The CDR3 nucleotides read TGCGCCAGCAGTGATTGGCCGGCTTCTCAAATTTACAATGAGCAGTTCTTC.

This clonotype was picked up a small number of times. The gene calls are TRBV29-1 and TRBJ1-5; 10 bases align to TRBD1. Unmatched junction bases numbered 2, after V lost 6 bases and J lost 6 bases. Germline V lookup: CDR1 SQVTM, CDR2 ANQGSEA. This CDR3 is 12 amino acids long. DNA for the CDR3: TGCAGCGTAGGGGACAGGGGTCAGCCCCAGCATTTT. Its translation: CSVGDRGQPQHF.

The rearrangement joins TRBV20-1 to TRBJ2-7, with TRBD1 matching 7 bases. The J segment lost 2 bases and the V segment lost 5 bases, leaving 6 bases of the junction unmatched. Germline CDR1 DFQATT, CDR2 SNEGSKA (reference sequence). The CDR3 is 13 amino acids. CDR3 DNA: TGCAGTGCTCCGAGGACAGGCACCTACGAGCAGTACTTC. Its translation: CSAPRTGTYEQYF.

This chain links TRBV5-1 with TRBJ2-1; possibly TRBD2 for D (6 bases). Trimming left V 4 bases short and J 9 bases short, with 17 bases between. The CDR3 has 14 residues. CDR1 SGHRS and CDR2 YFSETQ come from the germline V gene. CDR3 in DNA: TGCGCCAGCAGCCCAGAAGGGAGGTCGGGTGAGCAGTTCTTC. It encodes CASSPEGRSGEQFF.

The rearrangement uses TRBV5-6 and TRBJ2-7, with D uncertain. Trimming removed 4 bases from V and 2 bases from J, with 10 bases in between. Germline CDR1 SGHDT, CDR2 YYEEEE. The CDR3 contains 13 residues. The CDR3: CASSVVETYEQYF. Written as DNA, the CDR3 is TGTGCCAGCAGCGTGGTTGAGACCTACGAGCAGTACTTC.

In regard to this clonotype: At one end the junction does not follow the germline gene, possibly because of a read error. The chain recombines TRBV3-1 with TRBJ2-3, with a possible D match to TRBD1 (6 bases). This CDR3 is built from 17 residues. Per germline, CDR1 LGHDT and CDR2 YNNKEL (reference sequence). CDR3 sequence (DNA): TGTGCCAGCGGCCACCTGCCGGCCAGGGGTAACAGGGATACGCAGTATTTT. Translating gives CASGHLPARGNRDTQYF.

This clonotype appeared many times. V gene TRBV12-3 or TRBV12-4 combines with J gene TRBJ2-1; D is perhaps TRBD1 (5 bases). Trimming cost V 2 bases and J 4 bases, with 6 bases left between them. The CDR3 is 13 amino acids. The CDR3 spells CASSLRQYNEQFF. The CDR3 nucleotides read TGTGCCAGCAGTTTAAGACAGTACAATGAGCAGTTCTTC.

The CDR3 bases are TGTGCCACCAGCTGGGGCAGCGGGGAGAACAATGAGCAGTTCTTC. It encodes CATSWGSGENNEQFF. The chain couples TRBV24-1 to TRBJ2-1; 7 nucleotides align to TRBD2. Germline loops: CDR1 KGHDR, CDR2 SFDVKD. V lost 7 bases and J lost 5; bases outside the gene matches: 10. The CDR3 runs 15 residues.

A few counts support this clonotype. V gene TRBV4-2 combines with J gene TRBJ1-5; 10 bases match TRBD1. The CDR3 is made up of 16 amino acids. Germline V gives CDR1 LGHNA, CDR2 YNFKEQ. Trimming removed 3 bases from V and 3 bases from J; junction bases left unmatched: 5. The CDR3 DNA follows: TGTGCCAGCAGCCAGGGACAGGGGCGGAACAATCAGCCCCAGCATTTT. Translating gives CASSQGQGRNNQPQHF.

This clonotype was picked up a small number of times. This chain links TRBV7-3 with TRBJ2-3, with D uncertain. Trimming stripped 3 bases from V and 2 bases from J, with 9 bases between. The V gene's germline CDR1 is SGHTA and CDR2 FQGTGA. The CDR3 spans 14 residues. This chain's CDR3 is CASSLGYNTDTQYF. DNA of the CDR3: TGTGCCAGCAGCTTGGGCTACAACACAGATACGCAGTATTTT.

V gene TRBV6-2 or TRBV6-3 combines with J gene TRBJ1-1; the D gene is possibly TRBD1 (5 bases). The CDR3 extends over 14 amino acids. Germline V CDR1 and CDR2: MNHEY, SVGEGT. V was shortened by 2 bases and J by 1 base, with 8 bases between the two germline ends. The CDR3 loop is CASSYGTPNTEAFF. The CDR3 coding sequence is TGTGCCAGCAGTTACGGGACTCCGAACACTGAAGCTTTCTTT.

The chain carries TRBV10-3 and TRBJ1-4, with a weak D call TRBD1 (5 bases). V was clipped by 3 bases and J by 4 bases, with 12 bases between them. Germline V lookup: CDR1 ENHRY, CDR2 SYGVKD. The CDR3 has 15 residues. CDR3 in amino acids: CAISDPDKNNEKLFF. The DNA of the CDR3 is TGTGCCATCAGTGACCCGGACAAGAATAATGAAAAACTGTTTTTT.

This clonotype has a handful of counts. The chain combines TRBV10-3 with TRBJ2-1; D not certain. This CDR3 is built from 11 residues. CDR1 is ENHRY, CDR2 SYGVKD, per germline. Trimming stripped 10 bases from V and 9 bases from J, with 13 bases between. The CDR3 bases are TGTGCCACCCGGCTTTTGGGTGAGCAGTTCTTC. Translation: CATRLLGEQFF.

This clonotype is a singleton in its sample. This chain connects TRBV29-1 to TRBJ1-1, with a possible D match to TRBD1 (5 bases). Trimming pared 0 bases from V and 11 bases from J, leaving 19 bases between. The CDR3 length is 14 residues. Germline CDR1 is SQVTM and CDR2 is ANQGSEA. The CDR3 sequence: CSVEDQGTPDSAFF. As DNA, the CDR3 is TGCAGCGTTGAAGATCAAGGGACTCCCGATTCGGCTTTCTTT.